These 32 T cell receptor beta chains were sequenced from one sample in a study of OX40 agonist ivuxolimab in advanced cancers. Profiling relied on immunoSEQ multiplex PCR, and the TCRdb table lists in-frame clones only, not all of them. The repertoire holds approximately 84,000 clones, with 80% to 90% as singletons. The starting material was CD4+ or CD8+ T cells sorted from blood, obtained in a trial of the OX40 agonist ivuxolimab. These TCRs come from an adult with an advanced solid tumor such as melanoma, head and neck, liver or kidney cancer.

The V call is TRBV28, the J call TRBJ2-5; D is undetermined. From germline, CDR1 is MDHEN and CDR2 SYDVKM. Trimming took off 2 bases at V and 4 bases at J, with 8 bases between the two ends. This CDR3 comprises 13 residues. The CDR3 DNA is TGTGCCAGCAGTTTAGGCCGGGTAGAGACCCAGTACTTC. This encodes CASSLGRVETQYF. Supplemented by reference TRBV28 and TRBJ2-5, the full variable domain reads DVKVTQSSRYLVKRTGEKVFLECVQDMDHENMFWYRQDPGLGLRLIYFSYDVKMKEKGDIPEGYSVSREKKERFSLILESASTNQTSMYLCASSLGRVETQYFGPGTRLLVL.

This clone has only a few counts. V is TRBV20-1 and J is TRBJ2-7; TRBD1 might be the D (5 bases). In germline, CDR1 is DFQATT, CDR2 SNEGSKA (reference sequence). The CDR3 sequence is 10 residues long. The CDR3 protein is CPRVPYEQYF. CDR3 in DNA: TGCCCCAGGGTCCCCTACGAGCAGTACTTC.

This clone appeared a single time. V gene TRBV5-1 combines with J gene TRBJ1-6, with D unresolved. The V end was cut by 0 bases, the J end by 1 base, with 2 bases between. The CDR3 spans 14 residues. Per germline, CDR1 SGHRS and CDR2 YFSETQ. The CDR3 loop reads CASSLASYNSPLHF. The CDR3 nucleotides are TGCGCCAGCAGCTTGGCTTCCTATAATTCACCCCTCCACTTT.

The chain links TRBV5-6 to TRBJ2-3; 10 nucleotides align to TRBD2. The ends lost 0 bases at V and 6 bases at J; junction bases unmatched: 7. The CDR3 consists of 16 residues. Germline CDR1 SGHDT, CDR2 YYEEEE. The CDR3 reads CASSLVSSGGADTQYF. In DNA form, the CDR3 reads TGTGCCAGCAGCTTGGTATCTAGCGGGGGAGCGGATACGCAGTATTTT.

This chain links TRBV28 with TRBJ2-3; TRBD1 agrees at 7 bases. The germline gives CDR1 MDHEN, CDR2 SYDVKM. This CDR3 region has 15 residues. Trimming took 4 bases from V and 11 from J; bases not matched to a gene: 15. CDR3 nucleotide sequence: TGTGCCAGCAGTTCTCCTGAGGTCCCGGGACAGATGCAGTATTTT. Encoded protein: CASSSPEVPGQMQYF.

This clone was found once. The rearrangement uses TRBV28 and TRBJ2-3, with 8 positions matching TRBD1. V gave up 3 bases and J gave up 5 bases; unmatched junction bases: 4. The CDR3 is 14 amino acids. Germline V gives CDR1 MDHEN, CDR2 SYDVKM. Written as DNA, the CDR3 is TGTGCCAGCAGTTTCGGAGACAGGGGAGATACGCAGTATTTT. Translated, it gives CASSFGDRGDTQYF.

In its sample, this clone was seen a few times. The rearrangement links TRBV19 to TRBJ2-7; 8 positions agree with TRBD1. The CDR3 has 16 amino acids. V dropped 4 bases and J dropped 1; count of bases not matched to a gene: 9. CDR1 is LNHDA, CDR2 SQIVND, per germline (reference sequence). DNA for the CDR3: TGTGCCAGTAGTACCCGACAGGGGCAGGTATCCTACGAGCAGTACTTC. It codes for CASSTRQGQVSYEQYF.

A few counts support this clone. The CDR3 loop is CASTPLAGGPQDEQFF. CDR3 nucleotide sequence: TGTGCCAGCACTCCACTAGCGGGGGGGCCTCAGGATGAGCAGTTCTTC. The gene calls are TRBV27 and TRBJ2-1; 13 bases align to TRBD2. CDR1 and CDR2 (germline): MNHEY, SMNVEV (reference sequence). This CDR3 is 16 amino acids long. Germline trimming cut 7 bases from V and 8 bases from J; bases unmatched to any gene: 11.

The rearrangement joins TRBV6-1 to TRBJ2-7, with D perhaps TRBD2 (5 bases). V was trimmed by 7 bases and J by 0 bases, leaving 13 bases between them. This CDR3 contains 14 residues. Per the germline V gene, CDR1 is MNHNS and CDR2 is SASEGT. DNA for the CDR3: TGTGCCAGCAAAGAAACGACTATCTCCTACGAGCAGTACTTC. It translates to CASKETTISYEQYF.

The CDR3 region has the DNA TGTGCCACTCAGATGGGCAGGGGCTACGAGCAGTACTTC. It specifies CATQMGRGYEQYF. The chain couples TRBV19 to TRBJ2-7; tentative D call: TRBD1 (6 bases). The CDR3 sequence is 13 residues long. Trimming stripped 10 bases from V and 3 bases from J, with 16 bases between. Germline CDR1 is LNHDA and CDR2 is SQIVND (reference sequence).

The V and J genes are TRBV7-9 and TRBJ1-1; D perhaps matches TRBD1 (5 bases). This CDR3 has 14 residues. V gave up 3 bases and J gave up 3 bases, with 11 bases separating them. Germline V gives CDR1 SEHNR, CDR2 FQNEAQ (reference sequence). The CDR3 loop is CASSFRQQDTEAFF. Here the CDR3 DNA reads TGTGCCAGCAGCTTTCGACAGCAAGACACTGAAGCTTTCTTT.

This rearrangement joins TRBV6-5 to TRBJ1-3, with D unclear. Germline CDR1 MNHEY, CDR2 SVGAGI. The CDR3 has 12 residues. Trimming shortened V by 6 bases and J by 10 bases, and 13 bases separated the two germline ends. CDR3 residues: CASSPPAGTIYF. The CDR3 DNA follows: TGTGCCAGCAGCCCTCCGGCAGGAACCATATATTTT.

A single count supports this clone. The chain carries TRBV6-1 and TRBJ1-5, with a weak D call TRBD1 (5 bases). V dropped 7 bases and J dropped 4 bases, with 17 bases sitting between them. The germline V gene has CDR1 MNHNS and CDR2 SASEGT. The length of the CDR3 is 15 residues. CDR3: CASNAQGSANQPQHF. For the CDR3, the DNA is TGTGCCAGCAACGCCCAGGGTTCAGCTAATCAGCCCCAGCATTTT.

This clone has a handful of counts. V is TRBV7-2 and J is TRBJ1-1; no clear D gene. CDR1 is SGHTA, CDR2 FQGNSA, per germline. CDR3 size: 13 residues. Trimming removed 5 bases at V and 1 base at J, with 8 bases between. The CDR3 reads CASSLTPNTEAFF. In nucleotides, the CDR3 is TGTGCCAGCAGCCTGACACCGAACACTGAAGCTTTCTTT.

Only one count was recorded for this clone. The genes are TRBV6-4 and TRBJ2-1; 9 nucleotides agree with TRBD1. The CDR3 sequence is 15 residues long. Germline CDR1 and CDR2: MRHNA and SNTAGT. Trimming removed 3 bases from V and 0 bases from J; junction bases left unmatched: 0. Written as DNA, the CDR3 is TGTGCCAGCAGTGAACAGGGGGCCTCCTACAATGAGCAGTTCTTC. It specifies CASSEQGASYNEQFF.

CDR3 DNA sequence: TGTGCCAGCAGAATGGACACATACAATGAGCAGTTCTTC. This codes for CASRMDTYNEQFF. This chain joins TRBV6-5 and TRBJ2-1; a weak D match, TRBD1 (5 bases). This CDR3 spans 13 amino acids. The V gene lost 6 bases and the J gene lost 4 bases, with 10 bases spanning the gap. The germline V gene has CDR1 MNHEY and CDR2 SVGAGI.

This clone was seen only once. V gene TRBV7-6 combines with J gene TRBJ1-1, with 7 nucleotides matching TRBD1. The CDR3 runs 12 residues. V lost 5 bases, J lost 7 bases, and 4 bases stayed unmatched. Germline V gives CDR1 SGHVS, CDR2 FNYEAQ. The DNA of the CDR3 is TGTGCCAGCAGCAAGGACAGGATTGAAGCTTTCTTT. Protein sequence: CASSKDRIEAFF.

J is TRBJ1-4 and V is TRBV9; 9 bases align to TRBD1. The V segment lost 4 bases and the J segment 6 bases; nucleotides outside the gene matches: 10. The germline V gene encodes CDR1 SGDLS and CDR2 YYNGEE. The CDR3 extends over 16 amino acids. CDR3 DNA: TGTGCCAGCAGCTTTAGCGGACAGGGGTGGGATGAAAAACTGTTTTTT. It specifies CASSFSGQGWDEKLFF.

The chain links TRBV5-4 to TRBJ2-2, with D tentatively TRBD1 or TRBD2 (5 bases each). The CDR3 is 13 residues long. The germline CDR1 and CDR2 sequences are SGHNT and YYREEE (reference sequence). The germline V and J ends were trimmed by 1 base and 5 bases, with 6 bases remaining between them. CDR3 sequence (DNA): TGTGCCAGCAGCTTGTGGGGGACCGGGGAGCTGTTTTTT. This codes for CASSLWGTGELFF.

V usage is TRBV18 and J usage is TRBJ2-3, with D uncertain. CDR3 length: 15 residues. Trimming took 0 bases from V and 2 from J, leaving 9 bases between them. Germline loops: CDR1 KGHSH, CDR2 LQKENI. In DNA, the CDR3 is TGTGCCAGCTCACCACCGATAACAGCCACAGATACGCAGTATTTT. Translated, it gives CASSPPITATDTQYF.

This sequence joins TRBV6-5 and TRBJ1-2; D possibly corresponds to TRBD1 (5 bases). Trimming pared 6 bases from V and 8 bases from J, leaving 16 bases between. Germline lookup yields CDR1 MNHEY and CDR2 SVGAGI. This CDR3 contains 13 residues. This CDR3 is CASSRGTGGGYTF. DNA for the CDR3: TGTGCCAGCAGCCGGGGAACAGGTGGGGGCTACACCTTC.

The chain carries TRBV9 and TRBJ2-3, with D perhaps matching TRBD1 (6 bases). This CDR3 has 14 residues. Trimming removed 4 bases from V and 0 bases from J, with 9 bases in between. Per the germline V gene, CDR1 is SGDLS and CDR2 is YYNGEE. The CDR3 nucleotides read TGTGCCAGCAGCTTCAGGGGAAGCACAGATACGCAGTATTTT. Its protein is CASSFRGSTDTQYF.

V is TRBV7-3 and J is TRBJ1-1; D is perhaps TRBD1 (5 bases). Per the germline V gene, CDR1 is SGHTA and CDR2 is FQGTGA. The CDR3 is 13 amino acids. V lost 2 bases and J 7 bases, leaving 11 bases between the germline ends. CDR3 in amino acids: CASSLLGRDEAFF. CDR3 DNA: TGTGCCAGCAGCTTATTGGGGCGGGATGAAGCTTTCTTT.

This chain links TRBV7-9 with TRBJ2-6; D gene unclear. The CDR3 consists of 19 residues. V lost 1 base, J lost 1 base, and 17 bases lay in between. Germline CDR1 reads SEHNR; CDR2 reads FQNEAQ (reference sequence). Here the CDR3 reads CASSLESRGFLSGANVLTF. The DNA of the CDR3 is TGTGCCAGCAGCTTAGAATCGCGAGGTTTCCTTTCTGGGGCCAACGTCCTGACTTTC.

V gene TRBV11-2 combines with J gene TRBJ2-3; D gene unclear. This CDR3 is built from 13 residues. Trimming removed 3 bases at V and 6 bases at J, with 10 bases between. The germline gives CDR1 SGHAT, CDR2 FQNNGV. For the CDR3, the DNA is TGTGCCAGCAGCTTTGGTGGGATGGATACGCAGTATTTT. This gives the protein CASSFGGMDTQYF.

The rearrangement uses TRBV9 and TRBJ1-3, with 7 nucleotides matching TRBD1. The J segment lost 3 bases and the V segment lost 4 bases, leaving 10 bases of the junction unmatched. Germline CDR1 and CDR2: SGDLS and YYNGEE. The CDR3 is made up of 16 amino acids. Written as DNA, the CDR3 is TGTGCCAGCAGCCCTAGGGACAGCGATCTTGGAAACACCATATATTTT. It encodes CASSPRDSDLGNTIYF.

This chain connects TRBV7-8 to TRBJ2-7, with TRBD1 identical over 8 bases. Trimming cost V 5 bases and J 4 bases; bases outside gene matches: 10. Looked up from germline, CDR1 is SGHVS and CDR2 is FQNEAQ. The CDR3 length is 15 residues. CDR3 amino acids: CASSPWTNRGYEQYF. The CDR3 coding sequence is TGTGCCAGCAGCCCTTGGACGAACAGGGGGTACGAGCAGTACTTC.

The J gene is TRBJ1-2, the V gene TRBV11-1; TRBD1 agrees at 7 bases. CDR1 and CDR2 (germline): SGHAT, FQDESV (reference sequence). V lost 5 bases to trimming and J lost 6 bases; unmatched junction nucleotides: 6. CDR3 length equals 13 residues. The CDR3 region is CASSPGTDNGYTF. CDR3 DNA sequence: TGTGCCAGCAGCCCCGGGACAGATAATGGCTACACCTTC.

This clone was observed once. The chain combines TRBV7-2 with TRBJ1-1; 11 bases match TRBD1. This CDR3 spans 18 amino acids. With 5 bases clipped from V and 1 base from J, the junction kept 12 bases outside the gene matches. Germline CDR1 SGHTA, CDR2 FQGNSA. The CDR3 region is CASSALGQGALQNTEAFF. DNA of the CDR3: TGTGCCAGCAGCGCATTAGGACAGGGGGCGCTTCAGAACACTGAAGCTTTCTTT.

The chain employs TRBV27 and TRBJ1-6, with D unclear. Looked up from germline, CDR1 is MNHEY and CDR2 is SMNVEV (reference sequence). This CDR3 contains 14 residues. The V end lost 8 bases, the J end lost 13 bases, and 21 bases lay between the germline ends. The CDR3 sequence: CASGPNLIRFPLHF. The CDR3, as DNA: TGTGCCAGCGGGCCGAACCTCATTCGGTTTCCCCTCCACTTT.

The chain has TRBV2 and TRBJ2-3; TRBD2 might be the D (7 bases). The germline V gene encodes CDR1 SNHLY and CDR2 FYNNEI. CDR3 size: 14 residues. Trimming cost V 8 bases and J 5 bases, with 17 bases left between them. The CDR3 coding sequence is TGTGCCAGCCTCCCCGGGGGGCTAGTAGATACGCAGTATTTT. Its protein product is CASLPGGLVDTQYF.

V usage is TRBV29-1 and J usage is TRBJ2-7; TRBD2 agrees at 12 bases. The CDR3 is 12 amino acids. The V gene's germline CDR1 is SQVTM and CDR2 ANQGSEA. With V trimmed by 7 bases and J by 6 bases, 4 bases remained unmatched. The CDR3 DNA sequence: TGCAGCGGGCTAGCGGGGGGGCTCGAGCAGTACTTC. Its translation: CSGLAGGLEQYF.